The 16 T cell receptor beta chains below come from one sample, sequenced in a study of control samples from healthy donors and cancer patients. Sequencing used immunoSEQ multiplex PCR; TCRdb keeps in-frame clones, though not all of them. The sample holds about 220,000 clones, about 94% seen once. Sequences were obtained from blood. These receptors were taken from a man over 45 in good health.

The V call is TRBV28, the J call TRBJ2-7; D uncertain. This CDR3 spans 11 amino acids. The V end lost 7 bases, the J end lost 4 bases, and 8 bases lay between the germline ends. Germline assignment: CDR1 MDHEN and CDR2 SYDVKM. The CDR3 coding sequence is TGTGCCAGCAATGGCAGATACGAGCAGTACTTC. Its translation is CASNGRYEQYF.

The chain recombines TRBV6-4 with TRBJ2-2; no definite D call. Germline CDR1 and CDR2: MRHNA and SNTAGT. V was clipped by 4 bases and J by 0 bases, with 6 bases between them. The CDR3 consists of 14 residues. The CDR3 sequence: CASSVDSNTGELFF. CDR3 nucleotides: TGTGCCAGCAGTGTTGATTCGAACACCGGGGAGCTGTTTTTT.

The chain carries TRBV3-1 (or the pseudogene TRBV3-2) and TRBJ1-4; 7 bases map to TRBD1. CDR1 and CDR2 from the germline V gene are LGHDT and YNNKEL (reference sequence). The J segment lost 3 bases and the V segment lost 2 bases, leaving 9 bases of the junction unmatched. The CDR3 runs 17 residues. The chain's CDR3 is CASSQQTGNKANEKLFF. CDR3 nucleotide sequence: TGTGCCAGCAGCCAACAGACAGGGAATAAGGCTAATGAAAAACTGTTTTTT.

This sequence joins TRBV2 and TRBJ2-1, with 9 bases identical to TRBD2. Germline CDR1 is SNHLY and CDR2 is FYNNEI. The CDR3 is 13 residues long. J lost 8 bases, V lost 9 bases, and 8 bases had no gene match. The CDR3 region is CASSGGQGDEQFF. The CDR3 coding sequence is TGTGCCAGTAGCGGGGGCCAAGGGGATGAGCAGTTCTTC.

This sequence joins TRBV7-2 and TRBJ1-1; D perhaps matches TRBD1 (5 bases). CDR1 is SGHTA, CDR2 FQGNSA, per germline. V was trimmed by 0 bases and J by 4 bases, leaving 18 bases between them. The CDR3 extends over 17 amino acids. This chain's CDR3 is CASSLAGGATLSTEAFF. Here the CDR3 DNA reads TGTGCCAGCAGCTTAGCGGGCGGGGCCACCTTGAGCACTGAAGCTTTCTTT. The full variable domain, in which reference TRBV7-2 and TRBJ1-1 provide the parts outside the CDR3, is GAGVSQSPSNKVTEKGKDVELRCDPISGHTALYWYRQSLGQGLEFLIYFQGNSAPDKSGLPSDRFSAERTGGSVSTLTIQRTQQEDSAVYLCASSLAGGATLSTEAFFGQGTRLTVV.

The CDR3 reads CASSQDGGQPQHF. The CDR3 nucleotides are TGCGCCAGCAGCCAAGATGGAGGACAGCCCCAGCATTTT. This chain joins TRBV4-3 and TRBJ1-5; the D is unclear. The CDR3 covers 13 residues. Germline CDR1 is LGHNA and CDR2 is YSLEER. Trimming removed 0 bases at V and 7 bases at J, with 7 bases between.

V usage is TRBV5-5 and J usage is TRBJ1-5; D might be TRBD1 (5 bases). V was pared by 4 bases and J by 5 bases, with 10 bases between. The CDR3 contains 13 residues. The germline V gene encodes CDR1 SGHKS and CDR2 YYEKEE (reference sequence). The CDR3 loop reads CASSPRGDQPQHF. Here the CDR3 DNA reads TGTGCCAGCAGCCCGAGGGGTGATCAGCCCCAGCATTTT.

This clone was picked up one time. The chain employs TRBV5-4 and TRBJ1-6, with TRBD1 identical over 8 bases. This CDR3 is built from 14 residues. CDR1 and CDR2 (germline): SGHNT, YYREEE (reference sequence). Germline trimming cut 4 bases from V and 9 bases from J; bases unmatched to any gene: 6. CDR3 coding DNA: TGTGCCAGCAGCACCGGACAGGGCACTTCACCCCTCCACTTT. It yields the protein CASSTGQGTSPLHF.

The genes are TRBV18 and TRBJ1-2; D is undetermined. This CDR3 spans 14 amino acids. Trimming removed 3 bases at V and 8 bases at J, with 16 bases between. Germline CDR1 KGHSH, CDR2 LQKENI. CDR3 sequence reads: CASSPEAGPGGYTF. The CDR3 DNA sequence: TGTGCCAGCTCACCCGAGGCAGGACCTGGGGGCTACACCTTC.

The chain carries TRBV6-2 or TRBV6-3 and TRBJ1-2; a weak D match, TRBD1 (5 bases). The CDR3 loop spans 15 amino acids. The germline V and J ends were trimmed by 5 bases and 4 bases, with 17 bases remaining between them. CDR1 is MNHEY, CDR2 SVGEGT, per germline. The CDR3 DNA sequence: TGTGCCAGCAGTGACGCGGGACGGATGGCCTATGGCTACACCTTC. As protein: CASSDAGRMAYGYTF.

The rearrangement links TRBV29-1 to TRBJ2-1, with D unclear. The length of the CDR3 is 11 residues. V dropped 6 bases and J dropped 10 bases, with 13 bases sitting between them. Germline assignment: CDR1 SQVTM and CDR2 ANQGSEA. The CDR3 protein is CSVARNIEQFF. CDR3 in DNA: TGCAGCGTCGCCCGAAACATAGAGCAGTTCTTC.

This clone has a handful of counts. The rearrangement joins TRBV6-1 to TRBJ1-2; the D is unclear. Per germline, CDR1 MNHNS and CDR2 SASEGT. The CDR3 sequence is 13 residues long. The V gene lost 2 bases and the J gene lost 4 bases, with 8 bases spanning the gap. CDR3 in DNA: TGTGCCAGCAGTGAATATGTTTTCTATGGCTACACCTTC. Protein product: CASSEYVFYGYTF.

The chain links TRBV7-9 to TRBJ1-3; 12 bases line up with TRBD1. V trimming: 3 bases; J trimming: 0 bases; junction bases outside the gene matches: 6. Germline V gene lookup returns CDR1 SEHNR and CDR2 FQNEAQ (reference sequence). The CDR3 consists of 18 residues. The CDR3 DNA is TGTGCCAGCAGCTTCGGGACAGGGGGCGCGGGCTCTGGAAACACCATATATTTT. It specifies CASSFGTGGAGSGNTIYF.

The CDR3 region has the DNA TGTGCCAGCAGCTTTCGGGATTCTGGGGCCAACGTCCTGACTTTC. Translating it yields CASSFRDSGANVLTF. This chain links TRBV7-2 with TRBJ2-6, with a weak D call TRBD2 (5 bases). The ends were cut back, 3 bases at V and 1 base at J, with 7 bases in the middle. The CDR3 runs 15 residues. Per germline, CDR1 SGHTA and CDR2 FQGNSA.

Only one count was recorded for this clone. The gene calls are TRBV6-5 and TRBJ1-5; tentatively, D is TRBD1 (5 bases). The germline gives CDR1 MNHEY, CDR2 SVGAGI. This CDR3 has 12 amino acids. With 8 bases removed from V and 7 bases from J, the gap between germline ends came to 12 bases. CDR3 protein: CASAERGQPQHF. The DNA for the CDR3 is TGTGCCAGCGCGGAACGGGGCCAGCCCCAGCATTTT.

The chain has TRBV28 and TRBJ1-2; D call uncertain. Germline lookup yields CDR1 MDHEN and CDR2 SYDVKM. Trimming removed 7 bases from V and 4 bases from J, with 13 bases in between. The CDR3 length is 13 residues. In DNA form, the CDR3 reads TGTGCCAGCACGAACGGCAGGTCCTATGGCTACACCTTC. It translates to CASTNGRSYGYTF.